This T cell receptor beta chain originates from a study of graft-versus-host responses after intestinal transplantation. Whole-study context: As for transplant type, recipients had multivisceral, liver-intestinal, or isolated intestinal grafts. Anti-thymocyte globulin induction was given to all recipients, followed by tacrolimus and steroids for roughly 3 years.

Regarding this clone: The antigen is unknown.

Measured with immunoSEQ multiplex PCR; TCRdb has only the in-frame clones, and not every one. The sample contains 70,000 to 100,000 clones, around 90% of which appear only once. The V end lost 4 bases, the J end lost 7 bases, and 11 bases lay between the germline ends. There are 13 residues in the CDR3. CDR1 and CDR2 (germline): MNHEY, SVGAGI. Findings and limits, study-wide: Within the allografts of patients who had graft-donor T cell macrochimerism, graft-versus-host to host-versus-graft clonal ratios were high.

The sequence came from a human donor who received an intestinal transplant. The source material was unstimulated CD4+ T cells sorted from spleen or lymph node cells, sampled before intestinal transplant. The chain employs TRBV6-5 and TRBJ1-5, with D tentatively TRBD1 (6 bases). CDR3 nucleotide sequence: TGTGCCAGCAGTTTGGGGACATCCCAGCCCCAGCATTTT. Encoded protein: CASSLGTSQPQHF.